The 31 T cell receptor beta chains reported below all come from one sample, sequenced in a study of tumor-infiltrating lymphocytes in localized non-small cell lung cancer (dated by TCRdb to about 2021). The library relied on the immunoSEQ multiplex PCR assay. TCRdb re-hosts the immuneACCESS table, in-frame sequences only. Its copies lack some clones; in the studies checked, an unresolved V gene accounts for under half of them, and the cause for the rest is not known. The sample records over 9,500 clones, 80% to 85% of which are singletons. The ten largest clones add up to approximately 12% of the sample. The sample consisted of uninvolved lung tissue not adjacent to the tumor. The receptors were sampled from a human donor with non-small cell lung cancer.

This chain connects TRBV2 to TRBJ1-3; D perhaps matches TRBD1 (5 bases). The germline V and J ends were trimmed by 0 bases and 4 bases, with 10 bases remaining between them. CDR1 is SNHLY, CDR2 FYNNEI, per germline. The CDR3 runs 15 residues. CDR3 coding DNA: TGTGCCAGCAGTGAAGCGCGGGCAGGGGGAAACACCATATATTTT. Translated: CASSEARAGGNTIYF.

The chain combines TRBV6-5 with TRBJ2-3; unclear D gene. CDR3 size: 15 residues. The V and J ends lost 2 bases and 4 bases respectively, with 13 bases between them. In germline, CDR1 is MNHEY, CDR2 SVGAGI. CDR3 region: CASSYTRTSADTQYF. In DNA, the CDR3 is TGTGCCAGCAGTTACACAAGGACGTCTGCAGATACGCAGTATTTT.

The chain couples TRBV9 to TRBJ1-2, with D perhaps TRBD1 (5 bases). The CDR3 is 17 residues long. Between the trimmed V and J ends, which lost 0 bases and 5 bases, there was a span of 20 bases. In germline, CDR1 is SGDLS, CDR2 YYNGEE. CDR3 in DNA: TGTGCCAGCAGCGTAGTCCTCCCGGAACAGGCGCCATATGGCTACACCTTC. Translating gives CASSVVLPEQAPYGYTF.

The chain joins TRBV15 to TRBJ1-2; D ambiguous. Trimming left V 3 bases short and J 0 bases short, with 11 bases between. Germline V CDR1 and CDR2: LNHNV, YYDKDF (reference sequence). The CDR3 runs to 15 residues. CDR3 in amino acids: CATSRLGRTNYGYTF. The CDR3 DNA follows: TGTGCCACCAGCAGGTTGGGCCGAACTAACTATGGCTACACCTTC.

The chain uses TRBV9 and TRBJ1-2, with D uncertain. V was clipped by 0 bases and J by 8 bases, with 17 bases between them. Germline V gene lookup returns CDR1 SGDLS and CDR2 YYNGEE. The CDR3 contains 15 residues. The CDR3 sequence: CASSVGTDHVGGYTF. The CDR3 region has the DNA TGTGCCAGCAGCGTAGGGACTGACCATGTGGGGGGCTACACCTTC. Looking up the rest from reference TRBV9 and TRBJ1-2 gives the full variable domain: DSGVTQTPKHLITATGQRVTLRCSPRSGDLSVYWYQQSLDQGLQFLIQYYNGEERAKGNILERFSAQQFPDLHSELNLSSLELGDSALYFCASSVGTDHVGGYTFGSGTRLTVV.

The chain combines TRBV7-9 with TRBJ2-5; TRBD1 aligns across 8 bases. Per germline, CDR1 SEHNR and CDR2 FQNEAQ (reference sequence). The CDR3 runs 14 residues. V lost 4 bases and J lost 5; bases outside the gene matches: 6. In DNA form, the CDR3 reads TGTGCCAGCAGCTCGGGGACAGGAGGGGAGACCCAGTACTTC. This encodes CASSSGTGGETQYF.

This clone was recorded once. J is TRBJ2-3 and V is TRBV9; D remains ambiguous. Trimming cost V 4 bases and J 3 bases, with 9 bases left between them. The CDR3 has 13 residues. Germline V gene lookup returns CDR1 SGDLS and CDR2 YYNGEE. For the CDR3, the DNA is TGTGCCAGCAGCATGCCCCTAACAGATACGCAGTATTTT. This codes for CASSMPLTDTQYF.

The count of this clone is one. V usage is TRBV2 and J usage is TRBJ2-5; possible D gene TRBD1, 5 bases. Between the trimmed V and J ends, which lost 8 bases and 6 bases, there was a span of 19 bases. Per the germline V gene, CDR1 is SNHLY and CDR2 is FYNNEI. The CDR3 runs to 14 residues. CDR3 sequence: CASHQQVSVKTQYF. The CDR3 nucleotides are TGTGCCAGCCATCAACAGGTATCCGTCAAGACCCAGTACTTC. Using reference TRBV2 and TRBJ2-5 for the parts outside the CDR3, the full variable domain is EPEVTQTPSHQVTQMGQEVILRCVPISNHLYFYWYRQILGQKVEFLVSFYNNEISEKSEIFDDQFSVERPDGSNFTLKIRSTKLEDSAMYFCASHQQVSVKTQYFGPGTRLLVL.

This clone was detected a few times. This sequence joins TRBV11-3 and TRBJ2-5; no clear D. This CDR3 is built from 14 residues. The germline gives CDR1 SGHNT, CDR2 YENEEA. Trimming took 3 bases from V and 4 from J, leaving 12 bases between them. CDR3 in amino acids: CASSFTEYAETQYF. The CDR3 DNA is TGTGCCAGCAGCTTTACGGAGTACGCAGAGACCCAGTACTTC.

The chain couples TRBV11-3 to TRBJ2-7; no clear D gene. The length of the CDR3 is 15 residues. The V end lost 0 bases, the J end lost 1 base, and 10 bases lay between the germline ends. Germline CDR1 and CDR2: SGHNT and YENEEA. The CDR3 DNA follows: TGTGCCAGCAGCTTAGAGGACGGCGGATCCTACGAGCAGTACTTC. Protein sequence: CASSLEDGGSYEQYF.

The chain has TRBV6-6 and TRBJ1-2; D is ambiguous. Germline V CDR1 and CDR2: MNHNY, SVGAGI (reference sequence). With 4 bases removed from V and 4 bases from J, the gap between germline ends came to 13 bases. The CDR3 contains 14 residues. CDR3 loop: CASSSRGVSYGYTF. The CDR3 DNA reads TGTGCCAGCAGTTCCCGGGGAGTTTCCTATGGCTACACCTTC.

This chain joins TRBV28 and TRBJ1-3; D gene unclear. Germline lookup yields CDR1 MDHEN and CDR2 SYDVKM. The CDR3 is made up of 15 amino acids. The V end lost 10 bases, the J end lost 2 bases, and 18 bases lay between the germline ends. CDR3 coding DNA: TGTGCCACCCTGAGAGGGAGGGAGGCTGGAAACACCATATATTTT. Amino acids: CATLRGREAGNTIYF.

The gene calls are TRBV5-4 and TRBJ2-1, with D unresolved. V dropped 4 bases and J dropped 10 bases, with 15 bases sitting between them. Germline V gene data show CDR1 as SGHNT and CDR2 as YYREEE (reference sequence). There are 13 residues in the CDR3. Here the CDR3 DNA reads TGTGCCAGCAGCGGGATGGCGCCAAGCGAGCAGTTCTTC. Residues: CASSGMAPSEQFF.

This chain uses TRBV7-6 with TRBJ2-6, with unresolved D. Deletions cut 5 bases from V and 0 bases from J, with 17 bases between. Germline V gene data show CDR1 as SGHVS and CDR2 as FNYEAQ. This CDR3 spans 18 amino acids. The CDR3 DNA is TGTGCCAGCAGCCAGAATCTTCCTGGTGCCTCTGGGGCCAACGTCCTGACTTTC. Protein: CASSQNLPGASGANVLTF.

CDR3 bases: TGTGCCAGCAGTTTCACAGGGGGAACCGGGGAGCTGTTTTTT. It is translated as CASSFTGGTGELFF. The gene calls are TRBV7-2 and TRBJ2-2; 8 bases agree with TRBD1. The V gene end was trimmed by 6 bases and the J gene end by 5 bases; junction bases not matched to a gene: 5. Germline V CDR1 and CDR2: SGHTA, FQGNSA. CDR3 length: 14 residues.

The chain is built from TRBV4-1 and TRBJ2-3; TRBD2 might be the D (7 bases). This CDR3 spans 17 amino acids. Looked up from germline, CDR1 is MGHRA and CDR2 is YSYEKL. V was cut by 1 base and J by 1 base, with 15 bases left in between. In DNA, the CDR3 is TGCGCCAGCAGCCAAGGTCGGGGGGCCCGTCGCACAGATACGCAGTATTTT. This codes for CASSQGRGARRTDTQYF.

J is TRBJ1-6 and V is TRBV7-8; D not resolved. There are 13 residues in the CDR3. Germline V gene lookup returns CDR1 SGHVS and CDR2 FQNEAQ. Trimming removed 3 bases at V and 6 bases at J, with 6 bases between. This CDR3 reads CASSLDGNSPLHF. CDR3 nucleotide sequence: TGTGCCAGCAGCTTGGATGGTAATTCACCCCTCCACTTT.

V and J are TRBV11-3 and TRBJ2-1, with D possibly TRBD1 on 5 matching bases. Deletions cut 3 bases from V and 9 bases from J, with 15 bases between. CDR3 length: 14 residues. From germline, CDR1 is SGHNT and CDR2 YENEEA. This CDR3 is CASSFGAEWGEQFF. The DNA of the CDR3 is TGTGCCAGCAGCTTTGGGGCGGAGTGGGGTGAGCAGTTCTTC.

This clone has only one observation. The genes are TRBV29-1 and TRBJ1-1, with 7 bases lining up with TRBD1. Trimming at V came to 0 bases and at J to 1 base, leaving 5 bases not matched to a gene. Germline CDR1 SQVTM, CDR2 ANQGSEA. The length of the CDR3 is 15 residues. The CDR3 here is CSVEDGTVPNTEAFF. CDR3 bases: TGCAGCGTTGAAGATGGGACAGTTCCGAACACTGAAGCTTTCTTT.

A single count supports this clone. This chain uses TRBV10-3 with TRBJ2-1, with 10 bases matching TRBD1. The CDR3 consists of 12 residues. V trimming: 11 bases; J trimming: 7 bases; junction bases outside the gene matches: 5. Per the germline V gene, CDR1 is ENHRY and CDR2 is SYGVKD. The CDR3: CASRQGANEQFF. CDR3 DNA: TGTGCCTCCAGACAGGGGGCTAATGAGCAGTTCTTC.

This clone was found once. This chain links TRBV11-3 with TRBJ2-7; D not certain. Germline assignment: CDR1 SGHNT and CDR2 YENEEA. V lost 2 bases, J lost 5 bases, and 19 bases lay in between. The CDR3 is 16 amino acids. The chain's CDR3 is CASSLSAAPQSDEQYF. The CDR3 DNA reads as TGTGCCAGCAGCTTATCGGCGGCACCCCAAAGTGACGAGCAGTACTTC.

This clone was observed a single time. The V call is TRBV4-3, the J call TRBJ2-7; 7 bases agree with TRBD1. J gave up 3 bases and V 1 base, and 6 bases lay outside the gene matches. CDR1 is LGHNA and CDR2 is YSLEER in the germline V gene. The CDR3 spans 15 residues. The CDR3 nucleotides read TGCGCCAGCAGCCAAGGCCTGGGGGACAGCTACGAGCAGTACTTC. This encodes CASSQGLGDSYEQYF.

This clone was picked up one time. The rearrangement uses TRBV12-5 and TRBJ2-5; the match to TRBD1 covers 8 bases. From germline, CDR1 is LGHNT and CDR2 FRNRAP. The CDR3 length is 17 residues. With V trimmed by 3 bases and J by 3 bases, 12 bases remained unmatched. CDR3 DNA: TGTGCTAGTGGTTTCGCGATCGGACAGGGAAGAGAAGAGACCCAGTACTTC. It encodes CASGFAIGQGREETQYF. Combining the CDR3 with reference TRBV12-5 and TRBJ2-5 gives the whole variable domain DARVTQTPRHKVTEMGQEVTMRCQPILGHNTVFWYRQTMMQGLELLAYFRNRAPLDDSGMPKDRFSAEMPDATLATLKIQPSEPRDSAVYFCASGFAIGQGREETQYFGPGTRLLVL.

DNA of the CDR3: TGTGCCAGCAGTCCCACTCGGGGGGGAGGGACAGATACGCAGTATTTT. This translates into CASSPTRGGGTDTQYF. V usage is TRBV6-4 and J usage is TRBJ2-3; 8 bases map to TRBD2. V gave up 5 bases and J gave up 3 bases; unmatched junction bases: 10. The CDR3 totals 16 residues. CDR1 and CDR2 (germline): MRHNA, SNTAGT.

The CDR3 here is CASSSGGTSGPIYEQYF. CDR3 bases: TGCGCCAGCAGCTCCGGCGGGACTAGCGGACCTATCTACGAGCAGTACTTC. V is TRBV5-1 and J is TRBJ2-7; 11 positions agree with TRBD2. The CDR3 loop spans 17 amino acids. Germline V gene data show CDR1 as SGHRS and CDR2 as YFSETQ. The junction had 11 bases not matched to a gene; V was cut back by 3 bases and J by 3 bases.

The gene calls are TRBV29-1 and TRBJ1-2; no reliable D call. Trimming stripped 5 bases from V and 2 bases from J, with 6 bases between. CDR1 and CDR2 (germline): SQVTM, ANQGSEA. The CDR3 is made up of 11 amino acids. CDR3 region: CSVRPNYGYTF. CDR3 nucleotide sequence: TGCAGCGTTAGACCCAACTATGGCTACACCTTC.

The rearrangement joins TRBV19 to TRBJ1-2, with 8 nucleotides matching TRBD1. After removal of 6 bases from V and 0 bases from J, the junction contained 3 bases not matched to a gene. Germline V gene sequence: CDR1 LNHDA, CDR2 SQIVND (reference sequence). The CDR3 sequence is 14 residues long. The DNA of the CDR3 is TGTGCCAGTAGGACAGGGGAACCTAACTATGGCTACACCTTC. Its translation: CASRTGEPNYGYTF.

This clone was seen a few times. V and J are TRBV2 and TRBJ1-2; D is ambiguous. CDR3 size: 13 residues. Germline lookup yields CDR1 SNHLY and CDR2 FYNNEI. V was clipped by 2 bases and J by 6 bases, with 10 bases between them. CDR3 nucleotides: TGTGCCAGCAGTGAACCCCGGGCTAATGGCTACACCTTC. This codes for CASSEPRANGYTF. Looking up the rest from reference TRBV2 and TRBJ1-2 gives the full variable domain: EPEVTQTPSHQVTQMGQEVILRCVPISNHLYFYWYRQILGQKVEFLVSFYNNEISEKSEIFDDQFSVERPDGSNFTLKIRSTKLEDSAMYFCASSEPRANGYTFGSGTRLTVV.

The CDR3 region has the DNA TGTGCCAGCAGCGATTACAGGCTCGGCTACACCTTC. Its protein is CASSDYRLGYTF. The chain combines TRBV7-6 with TRBJ1-2; D may be TRBD1 (5 bases). CDR1 and CDR2 (germline): SGHVS, FNYEAQ. The CDR3 contains 12 residues. The V end was cut by 5 bases, the J end by 8 bases, with 12 bases between.

The chain uses TRBV5-1 and TRBJ2-7; D gene uncertain. V was pared by 4 bases and J by 2 bases, with 13 bases between. CDR3 size: 14 residues. Germline V gene sequence: CDR1 SGHRS, CDR2 YFSETQ. The CDR3 sequence: CASSGRYNAYEQYF. The CDR3 nucleotides are TGCGCCAGCAGCGGGCGGTACAATGCCTACGAGCAGTACTTC.

The chain combines TRBV14 with TRBJ1-6, with D hard to call. Trimming shortened V by 4 bases and J by 10 bases, and 11 bases separated the two germline ends. CDR1 SGHDN and CDR2 FVKESK come from the germline V gene. This CDR3 region has 13 residues. The CDR3 loop reads CASSLIPGSPLHF. DNA of the CDR3: TGTGCCAGCAGCCTCATCCCCGGCTCACCCCTCCACTTT.